Detailed here is one TCR beta chain. This entry comes from a study of blood T cell repertoires in COVID-19. The V end was cut by 0 bases, the J end by 1 base, with 8 bases between. This CDR3 is built from 15 residues. CDR1 and CDR2 from the germline V gene are SGHRS and YFSETQ. Clones were sequenced by immunoSEQ multiplex PCR, and TCRdb holds only the in-frame ones, with some missing. The sample contains roughly 140,000 clones, roughly 88% of which appear only once. The V and J genes are TRBV5-1 and TRBJ1-3; unclear D gene. Sequencing input: PBMCs or T cells enriched from blood (not recorded which). The receptor was derived from a woman aged 30 to 39 with acute COVID-19. CDR3 loop: CASSLALASGNTIYF. DNA for the CDR3: TGCGCCAGCAGCTTGGCCCTAGCATCTGGAAACACCATATATTTT. The full variable domain, rest sourced from reference TRBV5-1 and TRBJ1-3, is KAGVTQTPRYLIKTRGQQVTLSCSPISGHRSVSWYQQTPGQGLQFLFEYFSETQRNKGNFPGRFSGRQFSNSRSEMNVSTLELGDSALYLCASSLALASGNTIYFGEGSWLTVV.